This passage covers 6 T cell receptor beta chains from one sample sequenced in a study of shared clonotypes between healthy human individuals. Produced via immunoSEQ multiplex PCR; TCRdb's table is partial and in-frame only. The sample consists of a few hundred thousand clones, about 96% of them appearing once. The material sequenced was memory CD8+ T cells sorted from blood. Subset meaning: CD45RO+ cells pooled with CCR7-negative TemRA cells. These receptors were taken from a man aged 30 to 45 in good health.

The CDR3 is CATSRGAEGEQYF. DNA for the CDR3: TGTGCCACCAGCAGAGGTGCGGAGGGCGAGCAGTACTTC. The V and J genes are TRBV15 and TRBJ2-7; D is perhaps TRBD2 (6 bases). The V gene lost 1 base and the J gene lost 6 bases, with 10 bases spanning the gap. CDR1 LNHNV and CDR2 YYDKDF come from the germline V gene (reference sequence). This CDR3 has 13 amino acids.

The rearrangement uses TRBV29-1 and TRBJ2-5, with D perhaps matching TRBD1 (6 bases). Looked up from germline, CDR1 is SQVTM and CDR2 is ANQGSEA. The CDR3 is 13 amino acids. Trimming removed 3 bases at V and 3 bases at J, with 11 bases between. The CDR3 DNA follows: TGCAGCGTTGAGTACAGGGCAAAAGAGACCCAGTACTTC. Translation gives CSVEYRAKETQYF.

The gene calls are TRBV7-4 and TRBJ1-1; D remains unclear. Trimming shortened V by 5 bases and J by 3 bases, and 22 bases separated the two germline ends. CDR3 length equals 17 residues. Germline CDR1 is SGHVT and CDR2 is SQSDAQ. CDR3 bases: TGTGCCAGCAGCACACGGGCCTCTTGGGGTAGGCACACTGAAGCTTTCTTT. Translated, it gives CASSTRASWGRHTEAFF.

CDR3 region: CASSLIGLAGEQFF. Here the CDR3 DNA reads TGTGCCAGCAGCTTAATAGGACTAGCGGGTGAGCAGTTCTTC. V gene TRBV7-3 combines with J gene TRBJ2-1, with TRBD2 identical over 11 bases. Germline trimming cut 1 base from V and 9 bases from J; bases unmatched to any gene: 2. Looked up from germline, CDR1 is SGHTA and CDR2 is FQGTGA. The CDR3 covers 14 residues.

The rearrangement uses TRBV6-5 and TRBJ2-3; no definite D call. The CDR3 sequence is 13 residues long. V was trimmed by 5 bases and J by 6 bases, leaving 12 bases between them. Germline V gives CDR1 MNHEY, CDR2 SVGAGI. CDR3 DNA sequence: TGTGCCAGCAGTATCATCCTCGGGGATACGCAGTATTTT. Protein product: CASSIILGDTQYF.

The J gene is TRBJ1-1, the V gene TRBV20-1; tentative D call: TRBD1 (6 bases). V gave up 7 bases and J gave up 5 bases, with 11 bases separating them. The CDR3 runs 11 residues. Germline V gives CDR1 DFQATT, CDR2 SNEGSKA (reference sequence). CDR3 protein: CSEKGGTEAFF. The CDR3 DNA is TGCAGTGAAAAGGGGGGGACTGAAGCTTTCTTT.